The entry below gives a single TCR beta chain sequence along with its context. What it binds is unknown. Each donor gave around 2.5 ml of peripheral blood. TCRdb re-called the 5' RACE reads and gives one entry per CDR3 protein, without DNA. Found here are about 160,000 distinct CDR3 sequences; the top ten clones hold roughly 2.3%. This sample stems from a study of monozygotic twins with inflammatory bowel disease. Study-wide results and caveats: Among the T cells, different subtypes could not be distinguished. Patients with IBD had less TCRbeta diversity (inverse Simpson) than their healthy co-twins. IBD patients exhibited fewer clonotypes shared with other individuals than healthy twins, particularly with disease activity.

CDR3 size: 16 residues. Germline V CDR1 and CDR2: DFQATT, SNEGSKA (reference sequence). The TCR was taken from a human donor with ulcerative colitis or Crohn's disease, or a healthy co-twin of an affected twin (not recorded which). The chain has TRBV20-1 and TRBJ2-7; TCRdb picks TRBD2, but there is no DNA to check that call. Sequencing was performed on blood. CDR3 region: CSARVVTSGSSYEQYF.